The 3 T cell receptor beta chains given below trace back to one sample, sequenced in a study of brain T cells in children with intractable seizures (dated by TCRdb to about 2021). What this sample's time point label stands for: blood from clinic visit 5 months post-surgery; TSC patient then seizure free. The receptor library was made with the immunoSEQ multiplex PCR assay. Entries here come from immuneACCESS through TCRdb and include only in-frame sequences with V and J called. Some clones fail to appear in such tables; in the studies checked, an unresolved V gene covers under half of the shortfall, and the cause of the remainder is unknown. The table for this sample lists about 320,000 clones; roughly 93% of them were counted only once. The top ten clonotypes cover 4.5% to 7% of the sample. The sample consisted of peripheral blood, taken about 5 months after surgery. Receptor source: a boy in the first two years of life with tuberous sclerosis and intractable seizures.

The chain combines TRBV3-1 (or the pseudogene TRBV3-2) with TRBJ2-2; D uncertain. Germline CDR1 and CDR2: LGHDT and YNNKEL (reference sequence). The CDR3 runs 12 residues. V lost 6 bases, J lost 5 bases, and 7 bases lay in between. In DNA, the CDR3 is TGTGCCAGCAGTGAGAGTACCGGGGAGCTGTTTTTT. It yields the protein CASSESTGELFF.

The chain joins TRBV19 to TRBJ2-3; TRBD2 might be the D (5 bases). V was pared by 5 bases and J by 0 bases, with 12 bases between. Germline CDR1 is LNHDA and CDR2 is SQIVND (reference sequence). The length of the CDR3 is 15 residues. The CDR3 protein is CASSGLALSTDTQYF. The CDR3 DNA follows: TGTGCCAGTAGTGGGTTAGCGCTTAGCACAGATACGCAGTATTTT.

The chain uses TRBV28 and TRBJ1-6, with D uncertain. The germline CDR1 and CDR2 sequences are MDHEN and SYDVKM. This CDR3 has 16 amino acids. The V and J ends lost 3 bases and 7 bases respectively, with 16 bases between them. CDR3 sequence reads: CASSFMYDGNNSPLHF. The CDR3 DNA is TGTGCCAGCAGTTTCATGTATGACGGGAACAATTCACCCCTCCACTTT.